This T cell receptor (beta chain) was retrieved from a study of chemoradiotherapy in HPV16-positive cancers. Turning to the study itself: Functional T-cell assays on a couple of HPV16-positive patients' cells defined candidate HPV-specific clones and common TCR motifs.

Study outcomes and limitations: In HPV16-positive patients, HPV-responsive T-cell expansion tracked better recurrence-free survival. The functional HPV-specific definition rests on just two HPV16-positive patients.

TCRdb's copy holds only in-frame clones and misses some; the assay was immunoSEQ multiplex PCR. The sample has several thousand clones; less than 80% are singletons. To note about this clone: The target antigen is unknown.

Repertoires were sampled repeatedly during chemoradiotherapy. V trimming: 4 bases; J trimming: 2 bases; junction bases outside the gene matches: 7. This CDR3 has 16 residues. From germline, CDR1 is MNHNS and CDR2 SASEGT. Here the sequenced sample was tumor tissue, taken from a patient who underwent chemoradiotherapy. This sequence was found in a human donor with HPV-associated anogenital cancer. J is TRBJ2-5 and V is TRBV6-1; TRBD2 matches 10 bases. The CDR3 loop reads CASSVRTSGPQETQYF. CDR3 bases: TGTGCCAGCAGTGTCCGGACTAGCGGACCGCAAGAGACCCAGTACTTC.